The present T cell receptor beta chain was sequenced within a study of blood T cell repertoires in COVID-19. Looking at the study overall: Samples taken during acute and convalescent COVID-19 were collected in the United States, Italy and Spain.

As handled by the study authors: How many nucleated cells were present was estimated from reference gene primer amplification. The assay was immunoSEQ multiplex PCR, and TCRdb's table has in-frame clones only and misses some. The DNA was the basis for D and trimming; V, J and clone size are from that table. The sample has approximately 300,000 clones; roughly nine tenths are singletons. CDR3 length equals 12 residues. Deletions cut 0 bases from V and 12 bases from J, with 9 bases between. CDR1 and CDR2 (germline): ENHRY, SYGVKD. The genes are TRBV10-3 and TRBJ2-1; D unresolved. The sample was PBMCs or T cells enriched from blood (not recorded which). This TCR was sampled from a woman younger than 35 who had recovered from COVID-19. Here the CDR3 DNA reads TGTGCCATCAGTGAGTCCACAGTTTGGCAGTTCTTC. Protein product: CAISESTVWQFF.